The 22 T cell receptor beta chains below all came from one sample that was sequenced in a study of blood T cell repertoires in COVID-19. The repertoire was sequenced with immunoSEQ multiplex PCR; TCRdb's copy has only in-frame clones and lacks some. The sample records almost 400,000 clones, around 89% being singletons. Sequencing was done on a sample of PBMCs or T cells enriched from blood (not recorded which). All receptors derive from a woman in her twenties or thirties with acute COVID-19.

The chain carries TRBV11-3 and TRBJ1-1, with TRBD1 matching over 8 bases. Trimming took 7 bases from V and 4 from J; bases not matched to a gene: 5. There are 13 residues in the CDR3. Germline CDR1 SGHNT, CDR2 YENEEA. This CDR3 reads CASKDRGGTEAFF. As DNA, the CDR3 is TGTGCCAGCAAAGACAGGGGCGGCACTGAAGCTTTCTTT.

This clone was detected only once. The chain has TRBV19 and TRBJ2-4; D possibly corresponds to TRBD2 (5 bases). V lost 2 bases and J 1 base, leaving 18 bases between the germline ends. There are 18 residues in the CDR3. Germline V gives CDR1 LNHDA, CDR2 SQIVND (reference sequence). CDR3 in DNA: TGTGCCAGTAGTATAAGATCCGGGTTGGAGGCGGCCAAAAACATTCAGTACTTC. Protein sequence: CASSIRSGLEAAKNIQYF.

The V call is TRBV11-2, the J call TRBJ1-2; D call uncertain. CDR3 length equals 14 residues. V gave up 4 bases and J gave up 5 bases, with 14 bases separating them. Germline lookup yields CDR1 SGHAT and CDR2 FQNNGV. CDR3 bases: TGTGCCAGCAGCTCTGAGGCGGCGAGGTATGGCTACACCTTC. Amino acid sequence: CASSSEAARYGYTF.

The chain has TRBV2 and TRBJ1-5; D call uncertain. Germline assignment: CDR1 SNHLY and CDR2 FYNNEI. The CDR3 runs 14 residues. V lost 4 bases to trimming and J lost 4 bases, with 11 bases between them. The CDR3 DNA reads as TGTGCCAGCAGTGTCGGCAGGCTAAATCAGCCCCAGCATTTT. Amino acid sequence: CASSVGRLNQPQHF.

This chain links TRBV29-1 with TRBJ1-1; no clear D gene. CDR3 length: 11 residues. Looked up from germline, CDR1 is SQVTM and CDR2 is ANQGSEA. Deletions cut 7 bases from V and 0 bases from J, with 6 bases between. CDR3 nucleotides: TGCAGCGCCAACATGAACACTGAAGCTTTCTTT. Translation: CSANMNTEAFF.

The J gene is TRBJ2-1, the V gene TRBV29-1; 9 positions match TRBD1. The V segment lost 6 bases and the J segment 8 bases; nucleotides outside the gene matches: 5. CDR1 is SQVTM, CDR2 ANQGSEA, per germline. CDR3 length: 12 amino acids. CDR3: CSVGQGPDEQFF. CDR3 bases: TGCAGCGTAGGACAGGGGCCCGATGAGCAGTTCTTC.

This chain links TRBV18 with TRBJ1-1, with D tentatively TRBD1 (6 bases). The germline V gene has CDR1 KGHSH and CDR2 LQKENI. The length of the CDR3 is 14 residues. V was cut by 0 bases and J by 8 bases, with 13 bases left in between. CDR3 sequence (DNA): TGTGCCAGCTCACCACCTTATGGGGGCGGGGAAGCTTTCTTT. Amino acids: CASSPPYGGGEAFF.

This clone turned up a few times. This CDR3 is CASRAGQGYEQYF. DNA of the CDR3: TGTGCCAGCAGAGCGGGACAGGGTTACGAGCAGTACTTC. The V and J genes are TRBV28 and TRBJ2-7; 9 bases agree with TRBD1. Germline CDR1 reads MDHEN; CDR2 reads SYDVKM. Unmatched junction bases numbered 4, after V lost 6 bases and J lost 4 bases. The CDR3 covers 13 residues.

V and J are TRBV5-1 and TRBJ2-1; TRBD2 agrees at 7 bases. The CDR3 consists of 15 residues. After removal of 4 bases from V and 5 bases from J, the junction contained 9 bases not matched to a gene. Germline CDR1 reads SGHRS; CDR2 reads YFSETQ. The CDR3: CASSLRRDYNNEQFF. As DNA, the CDR3 is TGCGCCAGCAGCCTTCGCCGGGACTATAACAATGAGCAGTTCTTC.

The chain employs TRBV3-1 (or the pseudogene TRBV3-2) and TRBJ1-1, with TRBD1 identical over 9 bases. CDR1 is LGHDT and CDR2 is YNNKEL in the germline V gene (reference sequence). This CDR3 contains 16 residues. V shed 4 bases and J 5 bases; nucleotides not matched to a gene: 11. The CDR3 reads CASSPRYMTGGTEAFF. The CDR3 DNA reads as TGTGCCAGCAGCCCGCGATATATGACAGGGGGGACTGAAGCTTTCTTT.

The chain has TRBV10-3 and TRBJ2-7; D possibly corresponds to TRBD2 (5 bases). Trimming shortened V by 4 bases and J by 4 bases, and 14 bases separated the two germline ends. This CDR3 has 14 residues. The V gene's germline CDR1 is ENHRY and CDR2 SYGVKD. The CDR3 region is CAISATSLKYEQYF. CDR3 DNA sequence: TGTGCCATCAGTGCAACTAGTCTTAAGTACGAGCAGTACTTC.

In its sample, this clone was seen a few times. The chain couples TRBV12-3 or TRBV12-4 to TRBJ1-1; no firm D call. The CDR3 runs 11 residues. V lost 8 bases to trimming and J lost 8 bases, with 12 bases between them. The CDR3 loop is CASSNNREAFF. In nucleotides, the CDR3 is TGTGCCAGCTCCAATAACAGAGAAGCTTTCTTT.

The gene calls are TRBV12-3 or TRBV12-4 and TRBJ2-7; the D gene is possibly TRBD1 (6 bases). Between the trimmed V and J ends, which lost 6 bases and 6 bases, there was a span of 12 bases. CDR3 length: 12 amino acids. In DNA form, the CDR3 reads TGTGCCAGCAGCTCCACAGGGCGCGAGCAGTACTTC. It specifies CASSSTGREQYF.

The chain combines TRBV30 with TRBJ1-2; the D is unclear. The CDR3 sequence is 14 residues long. From germline, CDR1 is GTSNPN and CDR2 SVGIG (reference sequence). Trimming shortened V by 3 bases and J by 4 bases, and 15 bases separated the two germline ends. The CDR3 here is CAWSQAGPPYGYTF. The CDR3 DNA is TGTGCCTGGAGCCAGGCAGGCCCCCCCTATGGCTACACCTTC.

V gene TRBV12-3 or TRBV12-4 combines with J gene TRBJ1-5; no definite D call. The CDR3 has 13 residues. Deletions cut 4 bases from V and 0 bases from J, with 4 bases between. The CDR3 protein is CASSYNSNQPQHF. CDR3 sequence (DNA): TGTGCCAGCAGTTATAATAGCAATCAGCCCCAGCATTTT.

This clone was picked up a small number of times. The gene calls are TRBV7-2 and TRBJ2-1; D is perhaps TRBD2 (7 bases). With 3 bases removed from V and 5 bases from J, the gap between germline ends came to 23 bases. This CDR3 region has 18 residues. Germline loops: CDR1 SGHTA, CDR2 FQGNSA. The CDR3: CASSFHGSGGSVDNEQFF. The CDR3 bases are TGTGCCAGCAGCTTCCATGGGTCGGGGGGCTCAGTCGACAATGAGCAGTTCTTC.

The V gene is TRBV10-1, the J gene TRBJ2-3; 16 positions match TRBD2. The V segment lost 5 bases and the J segment 13 bases; nucleotides outside the gene matches: 12. Per germline, CDR1 WNHNN and CDR2 SYGVQD (reference sequence). The CDR3 has 16 residues. The CDR3 region is CASSTGTSGGAKLKYF. The CDR3 DNA follows: TGCGCCAGCAGTACCGGGACTAGCGGGGGGGCCAAGTTGAAGTATTTT.

This chain links TRBV12-5 with TRBJ2-3; D may be TRBD1 (6 bases). With 2 bases removed from V and 0 bases from J, the gap between germline ends came to 12 bases. The length of the CDR3 is 16 residues. Germline lookup yields CDR1 LGHNT and CDR2 FRNRAP. CDR3 DNA: TGTGCTAGTGGTTTGCGCCGGACAGAAAGCACAGATACGCAGTATTTT. Translated: CASGLRRTESTDTQYF.

The V call is TRBV6-2 or TRBV6-3, the J call TRBJ2-1; 8 bases align to TRBD2. CDR3 length equals 19 residues. J lost 5 bases, V lost 2 bases, and 17 bases had no gene match. Looked up from germline, CDR1 is MNHEY and CDR2 is SVGEGT. DNA for the CDR3: TGTGCCAGCAGTTACCCGCCCGGTCGCCTAGCGGGTTTGAACAATGAGCAGTTCTTC. It translates to CASSYPPGRLAGLNNEQFF.

This chain connects TRBV1 to TRBJ2-1; TRBD1 is the table's D call, not checked against the DNA. TRBV1 is termed a pseudogene. The CDR3 sequence is 15 residues long. The chain's CDR3 is CTSTLDRDMNNEQFF. In nucleotides, the CDR3 is TGCACCAGCACCCTAGACAGGGATATGAACAATGAGCAGTTCTTC.

CDR3 nucleotides: TGTGCCAGCTCATTCACAGGGGCGGGAAACACCATATATTTT. Encoded protein: CASSFTGAGNTIYF. The chain recombines TRBV6-5 with TRBJ1-3, with 7 bases aligning to TRBD1. Germline CDR1 reads MNHEY; CDR2 reads SVGAGI. The CDR3 totals 14 residues. The J segment lost 4 bases and the V segment lost 8 bases, leaving 8 bases of the junction unmatched.

The V call is TRBV5-1, the J call TRBJ2-7, with TRBD1 identical over 8 bases. Losses at the gene ends were 0 bases for V and 1 base for J; bases not matched to a gene: 3. The CDR3 is made up of 15 amino acids. Germline-derived CDR1 and CDR2 are SGHRS and YFSETQ. This CDR3 is CASSLGTGPSYEQYF. CDR3 coding DNA: TGCGCCAGCAGCTTGGGGACAGGGCCTTCCTACGAGCAGTACTTC.